Described below is a single TCR beta chain sequence and its context. This record belongs to a study of T cell responses to AZD1222 COVID-19 vaccine. CDR1 is SGDLS, CDR2 YYNGEE, per germline. The CDR3 length is 14 residues. V lost 0 bases, J lost 5 bases, and 8 bases lay in between. Clones were read by immunoSEQ multiplex PCR, and TCRdb kept only the in-frame ones, dropping some. The data hold approximately 100,000 clones, with approximately 89% observed a single time. The specimen was peripheral blood, collected on day 0 of AZD1222 vaccination. J is TRBJ2-2 and V is TRBV9; D is undetermined. This sequence was found in an adult in good health. Here the CDR3 DNA reads TGTGCCAGCAGCGTAGTCGGTGGAACCGGGGAGCTGTTTTTT. Translation gives CASSVVGGTGELFF.